This T cell receptor beta chain is from a study of Tregs in tolerant kidney transplant recipients. Notes on the study in general: Biological reproducibility was not directly addressed in this study.

Clones were sequenced by immunoSEQ multiplex PCR, and TCRdb holds only the in-frame ones, with some missing. The data contain more than 90,000 clones, roughly nine tenths of them singletons. A word on this clone: The antigen is unknown. Germline is not matched at one junction end, which may reflect a read error.

This clonotype originated in a human donor in good health. Sample: CD4+ T cells from blood.

CDR3 sequence: CASSLTGNQETQYF. CDR3 nucleotide sequence: TGTGCTAGCAGCTTGACAGGGAACCAAGAGACCCAGTACTTC. The chain uses TRBV7-7 and TRBJ2-5; 7 positions agree with TRBD1. CDR3 size: 14 residues. Germline assignment: CDR1 SSHAT and CDR2 FNYEAQ (reference sequence).